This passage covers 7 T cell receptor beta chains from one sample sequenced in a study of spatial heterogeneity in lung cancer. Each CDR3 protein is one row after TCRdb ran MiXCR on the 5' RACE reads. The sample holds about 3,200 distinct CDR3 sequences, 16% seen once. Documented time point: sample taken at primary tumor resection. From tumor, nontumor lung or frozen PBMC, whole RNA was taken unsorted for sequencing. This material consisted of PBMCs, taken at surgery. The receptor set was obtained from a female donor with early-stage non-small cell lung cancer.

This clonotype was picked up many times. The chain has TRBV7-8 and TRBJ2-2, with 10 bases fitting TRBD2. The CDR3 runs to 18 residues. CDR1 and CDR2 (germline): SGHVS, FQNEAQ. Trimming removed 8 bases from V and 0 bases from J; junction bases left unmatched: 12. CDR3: CASVPRAGTSANTGELFF. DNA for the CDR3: TGTGCCAGCGTACCCCGGGCCGGGACTAGCGCGAACACCGGGGAGCTGTTTTTT.

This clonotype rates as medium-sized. The CDR3: CSARGEPSGRVREQFF. The CDR3 DNA reads as TGCAGTGCTAGAGGGGAACCTAGCGGGCGCGTCAGGGAGCAGTTCTTC. This sequence joins TRBV20-1 and TRBJ2-1; 8 bases align to TRBD2. From germline, CDR1 is DFQATT and CDR2 SNEGSKA (reference sequence). Trimming at V came to 1 base and at J to 10 bases, leaving 15 bases not matched to a gene. The CDR3 is made up of 16 amino acids.

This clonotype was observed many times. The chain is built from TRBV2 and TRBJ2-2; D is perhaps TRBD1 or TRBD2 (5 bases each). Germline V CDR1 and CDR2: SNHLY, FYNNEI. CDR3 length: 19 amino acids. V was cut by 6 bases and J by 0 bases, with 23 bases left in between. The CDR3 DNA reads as TGTGCCAGCAGAGACGAGTGGGGGAAAGTAGGGTCGAACACCGGGGAGCTGTTTTTT. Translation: CASRDEWGKVGSNTGELFF.

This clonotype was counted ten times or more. CDR3 loop: CASSFSYNEQFF. CDR3 nucleotide sequence: TGTGCCAGCAGCTTCTCCTACAATGAGCAGTTCTTC. V is TRBV7-9 and J is TRBJ2-1; unclear D gene. CDR1 is SEHNR, CDR2 FQNEAQ, per germline (reference sequence). The CDR3 runs 12 residues. The ends were cut back, 3 bases at V and 0 bases at J, with 0 bases in the middle.

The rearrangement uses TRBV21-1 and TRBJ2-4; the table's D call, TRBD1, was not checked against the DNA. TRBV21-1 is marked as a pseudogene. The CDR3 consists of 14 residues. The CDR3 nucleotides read TGTGCCAGCAGCAAAGGCAGAGGGGAAAACATTCAGTACTTC. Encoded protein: CASSKGRGENIQYF.

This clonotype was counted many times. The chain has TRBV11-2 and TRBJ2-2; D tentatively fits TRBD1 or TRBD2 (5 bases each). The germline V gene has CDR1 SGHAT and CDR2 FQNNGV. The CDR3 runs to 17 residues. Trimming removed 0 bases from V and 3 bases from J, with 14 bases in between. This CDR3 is CASSLDRQGTYTGELFF. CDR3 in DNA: TGTGCCAGCAGCTTAGATCGGCAAGGGACCTACACCGGGGAGCTGTTTTTT.

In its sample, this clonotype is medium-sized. This CDR3 reads CASKGGQGPNQPQHF. The DNA for the CDR3 is TGTGCCAGCAAGGGGGGCCAGGGGCCCAATCAGCCCCAGCATTTT. The chain is built from TRBV6-7 and TRBJ1-5; tentative D call: TRBD1 (6 bases). TRBV6-7 is labeled an ORF, and its function is uncertain. Trimming took off 7 bases at V and 3 bases at J, with 16 bases between the two ends. The CDR3 sequence is 15 residues long.